The 6 T cell receptor beta chains below all came from one sample that was sequenced in a study of cytomegalovirus exposure and HLA in healthy donors. Researchers ran the PCR with 60 Vbeta and 13 Jbeta primers. Assay used: immunoSEQ multiplex PCR; TCRdb lists only in-frame clones, some missing. The repertoire holds roughly 74,000 clones, with 78% as singletons. Sequencing was performed on PBMCs. The receptors originated from a man aged 40-49 years in good health and CMV-seronegative.

The chain is built from TRBV5-1 and TRBJ1-5; no firm D call. The V gene lost 0 bases and the J gene lost 1 base, with 8 bases spanning the gap. The CDR3 is 15 amino acids. Germline assignment: CDR1 SGHRS and CDR2 YFSETQ. The CDR3 spells CASSLAGSSNQPQHF. CDR3 in DNA: TGCGCCAGCAGCTTGGCCGGGAGCAGCAATCAGCCCCAGCATTTT. The full variable domain, rest sourced from reference TRBV5-1 and TRBJ1-5, is KAGVTQTPRYLIKTRGQQVTLSCSPISGHRSVSWYQQTPGQGLQFLFEYFSETQRNKGNFPGRFSGRQFSNSRSEMNVSTLELGDSALYLCASSLAGSSNQPQHFGDGTRLSIL.

In nucleotides, the CDR3 is TGCGCCAGCAGCCGAACAGGGGTGGCAACTAATGAAAAACTGTTTTTT. It codes for CASSRTGVATNEKLFF. This chain links TRBV5-1 with TRBJ1-4, with 7 positions matching TRBD1. This CDR3 is built from 16 residues. V lost 4 bases to trimming and J lost 0 bases; unmatched junction nucleotides: 6. The germline CDR1 and CDR2 sequences are SGHRS and YFSETQ. Using reference TRBV5-1 and TRBJ1-4 for the parts outside the CDR3, the full variable domain is KAGVTQTPRYLIKTRGQQVTLSCSPISGHRSVSWYQQTPGQGLQFLFEYFSETQRNKGNFPGRFSGRQFSNSRSEMNVSTLELGDSALYLCASSRTGVATNEKLFFGSGTQLSVL.

This clone was counted once. One junction end disagrees with the germline gene, perhaps due to a read error. For the CDR3, the DNA is TGTGCCAGCAGTGTTACAGGGTCCCCAAACAGTCAGTACTTC. The encoded protein is CASSVTGSPNSQYF. V gene TRBV6-1 combines with J gene TRBJ2-4; weak D call: TRBD1 (6 bases). CDR3 size: 14 residues. Germline CDR1 MNHNS, CDR2 SASEGT.

The chain couples TRBV7-3 to TRBJ2-3, with TRBD1 matching 10 bases. From germline, CDR1 is SGHTA and CDR2 FQGTGA. This CDR3 region has 15 residues. Trimming cost V 4 bases and J 3 bases; bases outside gene matches: 4. Here the CDR3 reads CASSWDRGPTDTQYF. In DNA form, the CDR3 reads TGTGCCAGCAGCTGGGACAGGGGACCAACAGATACGCAGTATTTT.

V usage is TRBV25-1 and J usage is TRBJ1-6; D gene unclear. This CDR3 contains 18 residues. Germline V gene lookup returns CDR1 MGHDK and CDR2 SYGVNS. Trimming stripped 5 bases from V and 0 bases from J, with 17 bases between. The DNA of the CDR3 is TGTGCCAGCAGTCCCCTTCGCACCAAGAGCTCCTATAATTCACCCCTCCACTTT. This codes for CASSPLRTKSSYNSPLHF.

This chain connects TRBV18 to TRBJ2-5; TRBD1 might be the D (6 bases). Germline V gives CDR1 KGHSH, CDR2 LQKENI. V was trimmed by 5 bases and J by 5 bases, leaving 12 bases between them. CDR3 size: 13 residues. CDR3 coding DNA: TGTGCCAGCTCAAGGGGGACAATCGAGACCCAGTACTTC. Its translation: CASSRGTIETQYF. Drawing the rest from reference TRBV18 and TRBJ2-5, the complete variable domain is NAGVMQNPRHLVRRRGQEARLRCSPMKGHSHVYWYRQLPEEGLKFMVYLQKENIIDESGMPKERFSAEFPKEGPSILRIQQVVRGDSAAYFCASSRGTIETQYFGPGTRLLVL.